The 7 T cell receptor beta chains in this list originate from one sample, sequenced in a study of blood T cells in healthy people across ages. A J-beta primer mix and a sample-barcoded 5' primer were used in a second PCR of roughly 6 to 11 cycles. TCRdb ran MiXCR on the 5' RACE reads and lists one entry per CDR3 protein. The table records just over 1 million distinct CDR3 sequences, 40% to 50% of them present only once. Sequenced material: blood. The receptor set was obtained from a woman aged 60-75 years in good health.

This clonotype was detected only a few times. This chain links TRBV7-2 with TRBJ2-2; TRBD2 matches 7 bases. Germline V lookup: CDR1 SGHTA, CDR2 FQGNSA. This CDR3 is 15 amino acids long. V shed 5 bases and J 4 bases; nucleotides not matched to a gene: 7. The CDR3 nucleotides are TGTGCCAGCAGCAGCCTGGGGGGGGTCACCGGGGAGCTGTTTTTT. Translated, it gives CASSSLGGVTGELFF.

The V and J genes are TRBV5-6 and TRBJ1-2; the match to TRBD1 covers 9 bases. V shed 0 bases and J 4 bases; nucleotides not matched to a gene: 1. Germline V lookup: CDR1 SGHDT, CDR2 YYEEEE. The CDR3 totals 14 residues. DNA for the CDR3: TGTGCCAGCAGCTTGGTGGGACAGGGCTATGGCTACACCTTC. Protein product: CASSLVGQGYGYTF.

In regard to this clonotype: A much larger clone is a single base away; this may be a read error. The chain joins TRBV20-1 to TRBJ1-5, with TRBD1 as a possible D gene (5 bases). Germline V CDR1 and CDR2: DFQATT, SNEGSKA (reference sequence). The CDR3 is made up of 13 amino acids. CDR3 sequence: CGARGDSNQPQHF. The DNA of the CDR3 is TGCGGTGCGCGGGGGGATAGCAATCAGCCCCAGCATTTT.

The chain employs TRBV20-1 and TRBJ2-5; 9 positions match TRBD1. The J call is doubtful: the DNA matches TRBJ2-7 better. The CDR3 has 15 residues. Germline CDR1 is DFQATT and CDR2 is SNEGSKA (reference sequence). CDR3 residues: CSARYGDRAHYEQYF. In nucleotides, the CDR3 is TGCAGTGCTAGATATGGGGACAGGGCCCACTACGAGCAGTACTTC.

The chain recombines TRBV20-1 with TRBJ2-3; D call uncertain. V was trimmed by 0 bases and J by 0 bases, leaving 16 bases between them. This CDR3 is 17 amino acids long. CDR1 is DFQATT, CDR2 SNEGSKA, per germline (reference sequence). CDR3 sequence reads: CSARDASRADSTDTQYF. As DNA, the CDR3 is TGCAGTGCTAGAGATGCCTCTAGGGCGGATAGCACAGATACGCAGTATTTT.

The V and J genes are TRBV29-1 and TRBJ2-1; D may match TRBD1 or TRBD2 (5 bases each). The closer fit of TRBJ2-7 to the DNA end suggests the J call may be wrong. Germline V gene data show CDR1 as SQVTM and CDR2 as ANQGSEA. The CDR3 length is 13 residues. In DNA form, the CDR3 reads TGCAGCGTTGCCCGGGACCCATACAATGAGCAGTACTTC. This encodes CSVARDPYNEQYF.

A remark on this clonotype: Compared with germline, one end of the junction differs, possibly owing to a read error. The chain joins TRBV14 to TRBJ2-4; 10 bases line up with TRBD2. The assigned J gene may be wrong: the sequence end matches TRBJ2-7 better. The CDR3 is made up of 15 amino acids. CDR1 SGHDN and CDR2 FVKESK come from the germline V gene. The CDR3 sequence is CVSSQGLAVTYEQYF. The CDR3, as DNA: TGTGTCAGCAGCCAAGGACTAGCGGTGACCTACGAGCAGTACTTC.